Listed below are T cell receptor beta chains from one sample, sequenced in a study of shared clonotypes between healthy human individuals. Using immunoSEQ multiplex PCR, the repertoire was profiled, and TCRdb retains in-frame clones only, with some absent. Among 2 million to 2.5 million clones listed, 90% to 95% were seen once. The sample was naive CD4+ T cells from PBMCs. The source of these receptors is a man between 18 and 35 years old in good health. Some clones in this sample may be carry-over from other donors' samples. Both conserved end residues are part of each CDR3. The D gene is left open where the match is weak. The size entry is marked missing in some rows and otherwise reads once, few, many or a size class.

length	V	J	size	D	DNA	CDR3
15	TRBV6-5	TRBJ1-3	-	-	TGTGCCAGCGCCGCCGAGCAGGGTACTGGAAACACCATATATTTT	CASAAEQGTGNTIYF
14	TRBV23-1	TRBJ2-7	once	-	TGCGCCAGCAGACTACCGACAGTCAGCTACGAGCAGTACTTC	CASRLPTVSYEQYF
16	TRBV11-2	TRBJ2-7	-	-	TGTGCCAGCAGCTTAGTTGGCCGCCAGCGTATCTACGAGCAGTACTTC	CASSLVGRQRIYEQYF
14	TRBV5-1	TRBJ1-2	-	-	TGCGCCAGCAGCTTTCCGGACGCGGTCTATGGCTACACCTTC	CASSFPDAVYGYTF
13	TRBV7-9	TRBJ2-5	-	-	TGTGCCAGCAGCTTGGAAGGATTTGGAGCCCAGTACTTC	CASSLEGFGAQYF
15	TRBV2	TRBJ1-3	-	-	TGTGCCAGCACAATCTTACCAGGGGAGGGAAACACCATATATTTT	CASTILPGEGNTIYF
14	TRBV19	TRBJ2-2	few	-	TGTGCCAGTAACGACGGGGGGAACACCGGGGAGCTGTTTTTT	CASNDGGNTGELFF
14	TRBV4-3	TRBJ1-6	-	-	TGCGCCAGCAGCCAAGTATCGGGTAATTCACCCCTCCACTTT	CASSQVSGNSPLHF
16	TRBV5-4	TRBJ2-2	-	-	TGTGCCAGCAGCTTTAAACTAGTGAGGAACACCGGGGAGCTGTTTTTT	CASSFKLVRNTGELFF
12	TRBV18	TRBJ1-1	-	-	TGTGCCAGCTCACCACCGTTTGGTGTAGCTTTCTTT	CASSPPFGVAFF
15	TRBV6-5	TRBJ2-7	-	TRBD2	TGTGCCAGCAGTTACTCACTAGCGGGAGGTTTCGAGCAGTACTTC	CASSYSLAGGFEQYF
13	TRBV29-1	TRBJ2-4	-	-	TGCAGCGTTGTTATAGCAATTGGGAACATTCAGTACTTC	CSVVIAIGNIQYF
14	TRBV7-2	TRBJ2-7	-	TRBD2	TGTGCCAGCAGCATTAGCGGGAAGTCCTACGAGCAGTACTTC	CASSISGKSYEQYF
15	TRBV7-2	TRBJ2-1	-	-	TGTGCCAGCAGCACACCGGCTAAGAACCACAATGAGCAGTTCTTC	CASSTPAKNHNEQFF
14	TRBV27	TRBJ2-3	-	-	TGTGCCAGCAGTTTAACAGGGGGGGCTTATACGCAGTATTTT	CASSLTGGAYTQYF
12	TRBV2	TRBJ1-2	-	-	TGTGCCAGCAGTCTCGAGCGACTGGGCTACACCTTC	CASSLERLGYTF
14	TRBV2	TRBJ1-5	-	-	TGTGCCAGCAGTGATTCCTCGACGGTCGAACCCCAGCATTTT	CASSDSSTVEPQHF
15	TRBV7-9	TRBJ1-3	-	-	TGTGCCAGCAGCTTAGGGAGCCGCTCTGGAAACACCATATATTTT	CASSLGSRSGNTIYF
15	TRBV7-2	TRBJ1-2	-	TRBD1	TGTGCCAGCAGCTTAGGGAGGACAGGGGGCGCGAGCTACACCTTC	CASSLGRTGGASYTF
14	TRBV7-9	TRBJ2-1	-	-	TGTGCCAGCAGCTTAGGGGCGGGAAGCGATGAGCAGTTCTTC	CASSLGAGSDEQFF
15	TRBV6-6	TRBJ2-1	-	-	TGTGCCAGCGCATCTCCGGGGCTCTCCTACAATGAGCAGTTCTTC	CASASPGLSYNEQFF
15	TRBV28	TRBJ2-1	-	TRBD1	TGTGCCAGTGGGGAGGACAGGGTGATTTCCGATGAGCAGTTCTTC	CASGEDRVISDEQFF
16	TRBV18	TRBJ1-3	-	-	TGTGCCAGCTCAGAGGGACTTCCGAGCTCTGGAAACACCATATATTTT	CASSEGLPSSGNTIYF
15	TRBV28	TRBJ1-4	-	-	TGTGCCAGCAGTTTGGGCAGGAGAACTAATGAAAAACTGTTTTTT	CASSLGRRTNEKLFF
15	TRBV2	TRBJ1-1	-	-	TGTGCCAGCACCCTTGGGGGGTTGGTTGACACTGAAGCTTTCTTT	CASTLGGLVDTEAFF
17	TRBV4-3	TRBJ1-2	-	TRBD1	TGCGCCAGCAGCCATGTCGGACAGGGAGTGGCTAACTATGGCTACACCTTC	CASSHVGQGVANYGYTF
15	TRBV28	TRBJ1-3	-	-	TGTGCCAGCAGTTTATTAGGGAGAGGTGGAAACACCATATATTTT	CASSLLGRGGNTIYF
14	TRBV5-1	TRBJ2-3	once	-	TGCGCCAGCAGCCCCACTGGCAGCACAGATACGCAGTATTTT	CASSPTGSTDTQYF
15	TRBV11-3	TRBJ2-3	-	-	TGTGCCAGCAGCTTCGATGGGACATCCACAGATACGCAGTATTTT	CASSFDGTSTDTQYF
15	TRBV6-5	TRBJ1-2	-	-	TGTGCCACCCAGCCCCGTCAGGGTTTTCCCAGTGGCTACACCTTC	CATQPRQGFPSGYTF
13	TRBV5-1	TRBJ2-3	-	-	TGCGCCAGCAGTCCTGAGAACACAGATACGCAGTATTTT	CASSPENTDTQYF
12	TRBV5-1	TRBJ1-2	-	TRBD1	TGCGCCAGCAGCCAGGGACAGGTTGGCTACACCTTC	CASSQGQVGYTF
16	TRBV10-3	TRBJ2-7	-	TRBD1	TGTGCCATCAGTGAGTCTGGGACAGTAGACGACTACGAGCAGTACTTC	CAISESGTVDDYEQYF
16	TRBV23-1	TRBJ1-2	-	-	TGCGCCAGCAGTCCTAGAGTGGACAACGCTAACTATGGCTACACCTTC	CASSPRVDNANYGYTF
14	TRBV2	TRBJ2-7	-	TRBD1	TGTGCCAGCAGTTCCGGGACAGGATCCTACGAGCAGTACTTC	CASSSGTGSYEQYF
17	TRBV19	TRBJ1-2	-	TRBD1	TGTGCCAGTAGCCTTGACCGTTGGGGACAGGCTGACTATGGCTACACCTTC	CASSLDRWGQADYGYTF
15	TRBV6-5	TRBJ2-5	-	TRBD2	TGTGCCAGCAGACGGGGGGGGGCTATTCAAGAGACCCAGTACTTC	CASRRGGAIQETQYF
16	TRBV18	TRBJ1-5	once	TRBD1	TGTGCCAGCTCACCGTCTAGGACAGGACTGAATCAGCCCCAGCATTTT	CASSPSRTGLNQPQHF
17	TRBV5-1	TRBJ2-1	-	TRBD2	TGCGCCAGCAGCTCTACCTTTAGCGGGAGTACCTACAATGAGCAGTTCTTC	CASSSTFSGSTYNEQFF
14	TRBV28	TRBJ1-3	-	-	TGTGCCGGCGCCAGCGGGGGTACCGGAAACACCATATATTTT	CAGASGGTGNTIYF